This TCR beta chain emerged from a study of CXCR3-negative and CXCR3-positive naive CD8 T cells. Broader study findings: Cryopreserved cells partially lost CXCR3 expression, and fresh PBMCs were used in most assays. Against CXCR3-negative naive cells, CXCR3-positive naive cells showed more hydrophobic TRB CDR3s.

As regards this clonotype: Its target is not known.

Using triplicate sorts, roughly 300,000 cells were collected each time from every CD8+ T cell subset. 5' RACE with UMI labels generated the TRB cDNA libraries. TCRdb reprocessed the 5' RACE reads, with one entry per CDR3 protein and no DNA. The clone table shows about 150,000 distinct CDR3 sequences, with the ten largest holding 0.4% to 0.5%. This clonotype originated in a human donor in good health. Some clones in this sample may be carry-over from other donors' samples. The material sequenced was naive CXCR3+ CD8+ T cells from blood. The subset: CD45RO-CCR7+CD27+CD95- naive CD8+ T cells expressing CXCR3 (TNR3+).

The CDR3 here is CASSAANSPLHF. This chain connects TRBV9 to TRBJ1-6. CDR1 and CDR2 from the germline V gene are SGDLS and YYNGEE. The CDR3 extends over 12 amino acids.